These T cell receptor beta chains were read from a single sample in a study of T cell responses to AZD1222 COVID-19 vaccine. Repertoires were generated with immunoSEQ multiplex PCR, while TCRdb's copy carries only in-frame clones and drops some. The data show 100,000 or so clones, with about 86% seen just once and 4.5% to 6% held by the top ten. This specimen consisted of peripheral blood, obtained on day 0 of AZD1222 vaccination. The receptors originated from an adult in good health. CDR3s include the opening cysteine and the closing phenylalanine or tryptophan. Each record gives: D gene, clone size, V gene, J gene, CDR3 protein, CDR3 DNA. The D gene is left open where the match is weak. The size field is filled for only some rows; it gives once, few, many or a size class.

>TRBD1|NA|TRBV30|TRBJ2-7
CAWSLTAGTGVVQYF
TGTGCCTGGAGTCTCACAGCCGGGACAGGGGTTGTGCAGTACTTC
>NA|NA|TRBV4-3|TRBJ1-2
CASSQGGFGPNYGYTF
TGCGCCAGCAGCCAAGGGGGGTTTGGGCCTAACTATGGCTACACCTTC
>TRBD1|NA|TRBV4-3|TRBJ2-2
CASSQNRGGGTGELFF
TGCGCCAGCAGCCAGAACAGGGGTGGTGGCACCGGGGAGCTGTTTTTT
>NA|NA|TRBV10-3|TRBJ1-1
CAISERDTEAFF
TGTGCCATCAGTGAGAGGGACACTGAAGCTTTCTTT
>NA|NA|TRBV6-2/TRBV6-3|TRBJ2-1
CASSYSRNEQFF
TGTGCCAGCAGTTACTCCCGTAATGAGCAGTTCTTC
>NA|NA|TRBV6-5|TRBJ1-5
CASTRVDQPQHF
TGTGCCAGCACCAGGGTGGATCAGCCCCAGCATTTT
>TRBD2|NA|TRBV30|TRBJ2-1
CAWSRLAGGPSITYNEQFF
TGTGCCTGGAGTAGACTAGCGGGAGGGCCATCAATTACCTACAATGAGCAGTTCTTC
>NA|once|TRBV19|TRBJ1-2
CATKGTGNYGYTF
TGTGCCACCAAAGGGACTGGGAACTATGGCTACACCTTC
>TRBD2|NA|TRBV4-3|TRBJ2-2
CASSQELASGSYTGELFF
TGCGCCAGCAGCCAAGAGCTGGCTAGCGGGTCTTACACCGGGGAGCTGTTTTTT
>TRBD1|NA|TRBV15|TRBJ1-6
CATSTTGWNSPLHF
TGTGCCACCAGCACGACAGGGTGGAATTCACCCCTCCACTTT
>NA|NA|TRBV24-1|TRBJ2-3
CATSDGSPADTQYF
TGTGCCACCAGTGATGGTAGCCCCGCAGATACGCAGTATTTT
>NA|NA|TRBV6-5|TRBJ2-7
CASSFTIYEQYF
TGTGCCAGCAGCTTCACTATCTACGAGCAGTACTTC
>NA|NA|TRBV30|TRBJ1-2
CAWTTRPRDGYTF
TGTGCCTGGACCACACGCCCACGGGATGGCTACACCTTC
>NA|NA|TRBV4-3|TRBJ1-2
CASSQDPGAGYGYTF
TGCGCCAGCAGCCAAGACCCAGGCGCGGGCTATGGCTACACCTTC
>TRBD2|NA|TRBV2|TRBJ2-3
CASRLLAGGGDTQYF
TGTGCCAGCAGGCTACTAGCGGGAGGGGGAGATACGCAGTATTTT
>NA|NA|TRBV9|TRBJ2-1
CASSVEARVVNEQFF
TGTGCCAGCAGCGTAGAGGCGCGGGTAGTCAATGAGCAGTTCTTC
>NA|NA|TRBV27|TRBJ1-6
CASSFFNSPLHF
TGTGCCAGCAGTTTTTTCAATTCACCCCTCCACTTT
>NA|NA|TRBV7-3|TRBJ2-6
CASSFRVSGANVLTF
TGTGCCAGCAGCTTTCGGGTCTCTGGGGCCAACGTCCTGACTTTC
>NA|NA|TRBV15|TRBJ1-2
CATSSMGRGYTF
TGTGCCACCAGCTCCATGGGGAGAGGCTACACCTTC
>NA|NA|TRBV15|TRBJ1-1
CATSRNVDTEAFF
TGTGCCACCAGCAGAAACGTGGACACTGAAGCTTTCTTT
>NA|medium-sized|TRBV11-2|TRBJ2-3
CASSLDIVTLDTQYF
TGTGCCAGCAGCTTAGATATTGTGACCCTGGATACGCAGTATTTT
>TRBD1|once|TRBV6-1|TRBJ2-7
CASSETTGGGEQYF
TGTGCCAGCAGTGAAACGACAGGGGGTGGTGAGCAGTACTTC
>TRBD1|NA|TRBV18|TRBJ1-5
CASSSTGAQPQHF
TGTGCCAGCTCATCAACAGGGGCTCAGCCCCAGCATTTT
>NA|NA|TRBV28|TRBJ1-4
CASSSRVVEKLFF
TGTGCCAGCAGTTCCCGGGTGGTTGAAAAACTGTTTTTT
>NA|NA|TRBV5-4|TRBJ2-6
CASSIRGRLGANVLTF
TGTGCCAGCAGCATCAGGGGAAGACTGGGGGCCAACGTCCTGACTTTC
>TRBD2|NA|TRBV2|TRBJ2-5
CASSSPAGGKETQYF
TGTGCCAGCAGTTCTCCAGCGGGGGGGAAAGAGACCCAGTACTTC
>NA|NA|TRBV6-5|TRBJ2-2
CASSFRTATGELFF
TGTGCCAGCAGTTTCCGGACAGCGACCGGGGAGCTGTTTTTT
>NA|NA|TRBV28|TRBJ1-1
CASSTNYRAYTEAFF
TGTGCCAGCAGCACTAATTACAGGGCTTACACTGAAGCTTTCTTT
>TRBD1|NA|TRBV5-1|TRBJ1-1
CASSPTGEFNTEAFF
TGCGCCAGCAGCCCGACAGGGGAATTCAACACTGAAGCTTTCTTT
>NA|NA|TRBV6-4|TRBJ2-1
CASSDSRAGEQFF
TGTGCCAGCAGTGACTCAAGGGCCGGTGAGCAGTTCTTC
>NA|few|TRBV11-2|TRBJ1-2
CASSLVGSGGYTF
TGTGCCAGCAGCTTAGTTGGGTCGGGTGGCTACACCTTC
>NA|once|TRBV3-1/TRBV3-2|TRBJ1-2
CASSQVGSHGYTF
TGTGCCAGCAGCCAAGTGGGTTCACATGGCTACACCTTC
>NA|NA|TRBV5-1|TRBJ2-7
CASSLGQGFEQYF
TGCGCCAGCAGCTTGGGGCAGGGATTCGAGCAGTACTTC
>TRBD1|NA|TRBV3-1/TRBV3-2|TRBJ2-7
CASSQQGPAGEQYF
TGTGCCAGCAGTCAACAGGGGCCGGCCGGGGAGCAGTACTTC
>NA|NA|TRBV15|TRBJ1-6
CATSRDQQGISPLHF
TGTGCCACCAGCAGAGATCAACAGGGTATTTCACCCCTCCACTTT
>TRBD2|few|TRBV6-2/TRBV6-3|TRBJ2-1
CASSRGAVAGNEQFF
TGTGCCAGCAGCCGGGGGGCGGTAGCGGGGAATGAGCAGTTCTTC
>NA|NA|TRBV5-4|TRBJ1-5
CASSLMHSNQPQHF
TGTGCCAGCAGCTTGATGCATAGCAATCAGCCCCAGCATTTT
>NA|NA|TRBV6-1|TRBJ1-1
CASSEFGFTEAFF
TGTGCCAGCAGTGAATTCGGGTTCACTGAAGCTTTCTTT
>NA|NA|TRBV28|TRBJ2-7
CATQMGQSYEQYF
TGTGCCACGCAAATGGGACAAAGCTACGAGCAGTACTTC
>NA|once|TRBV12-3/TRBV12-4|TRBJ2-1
CASSLGGLEQFF
TGTGCCAGCAGTTTAGGGGGCCTTGAGCAGTTCTTC
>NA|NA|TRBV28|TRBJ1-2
CASSLGGQPPNYGYTF
TGTGCCAGCAGTTTAGGGGGACAACCCCCTAACTATGGCTACACCTTC
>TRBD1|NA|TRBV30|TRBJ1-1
CAWDLDRGQTEAFF
TGTGCCTGGGATCTGGACAGGGGGCAAACTGAAGCTTTCTTT